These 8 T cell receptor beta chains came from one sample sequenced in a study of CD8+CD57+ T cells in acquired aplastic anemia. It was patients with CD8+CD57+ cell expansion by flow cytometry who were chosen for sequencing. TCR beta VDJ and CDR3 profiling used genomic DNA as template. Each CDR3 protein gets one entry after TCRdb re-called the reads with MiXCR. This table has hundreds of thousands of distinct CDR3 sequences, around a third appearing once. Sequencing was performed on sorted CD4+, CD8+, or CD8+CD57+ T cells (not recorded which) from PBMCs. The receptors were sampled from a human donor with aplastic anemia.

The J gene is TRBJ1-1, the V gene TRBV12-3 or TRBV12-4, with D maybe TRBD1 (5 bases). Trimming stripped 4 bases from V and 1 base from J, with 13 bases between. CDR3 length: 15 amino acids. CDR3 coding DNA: TGTGCCAGCAGTTCCATGCGGGGGGAGAACACTGAAGCTTTCTTT. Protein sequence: CASSSMRGENTEAFF.

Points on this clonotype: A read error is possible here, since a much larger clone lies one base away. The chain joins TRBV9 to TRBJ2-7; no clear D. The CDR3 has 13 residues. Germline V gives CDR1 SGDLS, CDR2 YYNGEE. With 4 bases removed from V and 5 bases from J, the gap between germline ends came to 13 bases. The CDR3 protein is CASSPLVSNEQYF. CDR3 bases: TGTGCCAGCAGCCCCTTGGTCAGTAACGAGCAGTACTTC.

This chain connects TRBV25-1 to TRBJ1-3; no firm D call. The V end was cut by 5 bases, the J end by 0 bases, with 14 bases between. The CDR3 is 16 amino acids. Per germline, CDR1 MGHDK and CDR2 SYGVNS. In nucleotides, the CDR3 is TGTGCCAGCAGTTTATACCCCAGTAACTCTGGAAACACCATATATTTT. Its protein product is CASSLYPSNSGNTIYF.

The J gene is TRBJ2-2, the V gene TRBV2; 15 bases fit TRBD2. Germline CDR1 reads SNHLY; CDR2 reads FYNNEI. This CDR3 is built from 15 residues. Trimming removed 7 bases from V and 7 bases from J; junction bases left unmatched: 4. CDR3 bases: TGTGCCAGCACTGGACTAGCGGGGGGGGGCGGGGAGCTGTTTTTT. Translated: CASTGLAGGGGELFF.

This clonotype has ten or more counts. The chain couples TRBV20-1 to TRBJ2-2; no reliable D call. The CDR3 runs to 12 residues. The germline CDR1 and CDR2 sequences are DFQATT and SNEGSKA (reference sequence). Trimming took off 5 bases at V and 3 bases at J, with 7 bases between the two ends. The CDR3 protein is CSADTDTGELFF. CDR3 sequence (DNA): TGCAGTGCTGACACGGACACCGGGGAGCTGTTTTTT.

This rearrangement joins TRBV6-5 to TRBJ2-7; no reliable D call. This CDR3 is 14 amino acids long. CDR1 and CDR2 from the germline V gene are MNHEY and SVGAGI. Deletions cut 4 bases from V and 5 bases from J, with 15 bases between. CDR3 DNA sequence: TGTGCCAGCAGTTTAGAAGCACGGTCCCACGAGCAGTACTTC. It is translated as CASSLEARSHEQYF.

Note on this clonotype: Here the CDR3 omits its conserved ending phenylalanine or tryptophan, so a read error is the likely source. CDR3 region: CGGRTSEYNEQFS. The CDR3 DNA reads as TGCGGCGGGCGGACTAGCGAGTACAATGAGCAGTTCTCC. This chain joins TRBV29-1 and TRBJ2-1, with 9 bases identical to TRBD2. CDR3 length: 13 amino acids. Germline V gene data show CDR1 as SQVTM and CDR2 as ANQGSEA.

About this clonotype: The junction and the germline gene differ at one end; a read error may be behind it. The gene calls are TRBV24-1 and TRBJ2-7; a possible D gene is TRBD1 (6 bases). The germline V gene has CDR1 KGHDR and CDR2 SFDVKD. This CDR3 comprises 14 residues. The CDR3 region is CATSDPRQAGELYF. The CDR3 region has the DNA TGTGCCACCAGTGACCCTCGACAGGCCGGGGAGCTGTACTTC.